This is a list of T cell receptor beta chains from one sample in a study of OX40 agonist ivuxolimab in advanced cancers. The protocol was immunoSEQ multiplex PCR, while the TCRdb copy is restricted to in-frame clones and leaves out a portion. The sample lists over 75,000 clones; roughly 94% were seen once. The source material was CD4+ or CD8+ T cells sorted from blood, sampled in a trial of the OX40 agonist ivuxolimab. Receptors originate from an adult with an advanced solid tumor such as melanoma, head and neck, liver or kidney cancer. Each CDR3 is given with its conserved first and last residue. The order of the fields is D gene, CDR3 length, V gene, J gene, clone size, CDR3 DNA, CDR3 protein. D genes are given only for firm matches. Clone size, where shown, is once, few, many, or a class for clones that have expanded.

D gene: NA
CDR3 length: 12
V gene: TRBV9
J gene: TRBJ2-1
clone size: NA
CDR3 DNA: TGTGCCAGCAGCGTAGCCGGGACTGAGCAGTTCTTC
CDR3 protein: CASSVAGTEQFF

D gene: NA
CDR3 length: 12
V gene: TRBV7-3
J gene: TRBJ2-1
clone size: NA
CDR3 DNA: TGTGCCAGCAGCTTAACAGGGAATGAGCAGTTCTTC
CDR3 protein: CASSLTGNEQFF

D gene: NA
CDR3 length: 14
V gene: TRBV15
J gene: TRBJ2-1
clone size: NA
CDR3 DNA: TGTGCCACCAGCAGCTTGGACAGCCTCAATGAGCAGTTCTTC
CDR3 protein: CATSSLDSLNEQFF

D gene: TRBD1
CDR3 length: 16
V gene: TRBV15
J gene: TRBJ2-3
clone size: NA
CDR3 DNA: TGTGCCACCAGCAGTGGGACAGCAAGTAGCACAGATACGCAGTATTTT
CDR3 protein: CATSSGTASSTDTQYF

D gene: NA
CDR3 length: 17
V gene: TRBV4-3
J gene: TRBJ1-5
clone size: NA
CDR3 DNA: TGCGCCAGCAGCCAAGATCCGTCCGGGACCAGCAATCAGCCCCAGCATTTT
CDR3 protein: CASSQDPSGTSNQPQHF

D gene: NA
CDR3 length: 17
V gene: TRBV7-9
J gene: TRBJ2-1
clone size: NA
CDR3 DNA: TGTGCCAGCAGCTTGGGCTCTCAGGGGCTACTCTACAATGAGCAGTTCTTC
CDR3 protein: CASSLGSQGLLYNEQFF

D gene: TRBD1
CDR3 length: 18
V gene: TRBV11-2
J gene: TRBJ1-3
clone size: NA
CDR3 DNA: TGTGCCAGCAGGCCCAGGACAGGGGGCCGCTTCTCTGGAAACACCATATATTTT
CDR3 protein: CASRPRTGGRFSGNTIYF

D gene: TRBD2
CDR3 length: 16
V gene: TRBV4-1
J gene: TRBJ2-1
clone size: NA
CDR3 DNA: TGCGCCAGCAGCCAACGAGGACTAGCGGGAGGAGATGAGCAGTTCTTC
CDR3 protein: CASSQRGLAGGDEQFF

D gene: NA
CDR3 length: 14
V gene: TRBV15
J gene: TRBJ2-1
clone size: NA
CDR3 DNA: TGTGCCACCAGCAGAGAGGTGGTGAAGTCCGGGCAGTTCTTC
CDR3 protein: CATSREVVKSGQFF

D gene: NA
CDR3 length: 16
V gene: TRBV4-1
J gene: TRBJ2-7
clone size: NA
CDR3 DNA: TGCGCCAGCAGCCAAGATCTTGTAGGTGGGCACGACGAGCAGTACTTC
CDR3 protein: CASSQDLVGGHDEQYF

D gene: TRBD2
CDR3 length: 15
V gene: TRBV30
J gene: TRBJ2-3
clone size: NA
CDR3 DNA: TGTGCCTGGAGTGTGACGGGGGGGCCGGCAGATACGCAGTATTTT
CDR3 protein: CAWSVTGGPADTQYF

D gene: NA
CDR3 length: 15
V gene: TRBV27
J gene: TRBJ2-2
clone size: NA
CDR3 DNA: TGTGCCAGCAGCTCCCTGCTTAGTAGGACCGGGGAGCTGTTTTTT
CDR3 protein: CASSSLLSRTGELFF

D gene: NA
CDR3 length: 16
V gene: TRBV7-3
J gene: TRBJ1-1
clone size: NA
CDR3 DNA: TGTGCCAGCAGCTTAACTCCCAGGGTGATCAGCACTGAAGCTTTCTTT
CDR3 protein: CASSLTPRVISTEAFF

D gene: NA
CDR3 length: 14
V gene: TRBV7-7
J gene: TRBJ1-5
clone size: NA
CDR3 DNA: TGTGCTAGCAGCCCGCGGACAGTAGATCAGCCCCAGCATTTT
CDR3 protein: CASSPRTVDQPQHF

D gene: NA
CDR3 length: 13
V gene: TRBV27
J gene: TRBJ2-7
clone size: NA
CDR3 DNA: TGTGCCAGCAGTTTTAGGGGCTCGCACGAGCAGTACTTC
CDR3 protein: CASSFRGSHEQYF

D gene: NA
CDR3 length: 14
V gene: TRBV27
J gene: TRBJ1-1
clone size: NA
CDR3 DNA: TGTGCCAGCAGGATCCGGGACCTAACAGGTGAAGCTTTCTTT
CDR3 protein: CASRIRDLTGEAFF

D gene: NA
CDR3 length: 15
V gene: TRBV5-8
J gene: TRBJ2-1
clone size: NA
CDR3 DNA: TGTGCCAGCAACGAAGCGGAGACCTCCTACAATGAGCAGTTCTTC
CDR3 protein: CASNEAETSYNEQFF

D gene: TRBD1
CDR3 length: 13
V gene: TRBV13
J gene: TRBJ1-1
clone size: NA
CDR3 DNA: TGTGCCAGCAGGGGACAGTTGGTTGCTGAAGCTTTCTTT
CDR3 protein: CASRGQLVAEAFF

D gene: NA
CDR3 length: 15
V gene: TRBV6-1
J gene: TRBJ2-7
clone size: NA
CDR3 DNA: TGTGCCAGCAGTTTACAGGGAGGAGCCTCCTACGAGCAGTACTTC
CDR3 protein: CASSLQGGASYEQYF

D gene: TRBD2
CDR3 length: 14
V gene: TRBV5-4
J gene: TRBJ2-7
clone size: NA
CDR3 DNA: TGTGCCAGCAGCTTTGGTCTAGCGGTCTACGAGCAGTACTTC
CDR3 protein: CASSFGLAVYEQYF

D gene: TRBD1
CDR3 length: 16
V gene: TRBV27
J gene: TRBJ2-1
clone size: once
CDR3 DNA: TGTGCCAGCAGTTTTCTTCCGGGACAGAGAGACAATGAGCAGTTCTTC
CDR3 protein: CASSFLPGQRDNEQFF

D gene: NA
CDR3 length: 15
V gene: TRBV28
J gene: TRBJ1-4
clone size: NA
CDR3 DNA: TGTGCCAGCAGGTGGGCCCGCGTTACTAATGAAAAACTGTTTTTT
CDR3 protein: CASRWARVTNEKLFF

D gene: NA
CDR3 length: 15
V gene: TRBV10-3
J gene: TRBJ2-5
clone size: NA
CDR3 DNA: TGTGCCATCAGTGAGTCGGAGGGGCCGGGAGAGACCCAGTACTTC
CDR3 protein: CAISESEGPGETQYF

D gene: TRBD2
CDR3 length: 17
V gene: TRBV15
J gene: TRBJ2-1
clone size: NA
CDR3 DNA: TGTGCCACCAGCAGAGAGTTAGCCGGGAGGTCACAAGATGAGCAGTTCTTC
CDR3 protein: CATSRELAGRSQDEQFF

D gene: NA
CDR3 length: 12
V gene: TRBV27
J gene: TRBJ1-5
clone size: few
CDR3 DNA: TGTGCCAGCCCGGGAGTCCCCCAGCCCCAGCATTTT
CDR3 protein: CASPGVPQPQHF

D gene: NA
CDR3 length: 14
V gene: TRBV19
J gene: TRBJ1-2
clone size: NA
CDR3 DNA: TGTGCCAGTAGTGTGGCAGAGGTCATCTATGGCTACACCTTC
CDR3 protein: CASSVAEVIYGYTF

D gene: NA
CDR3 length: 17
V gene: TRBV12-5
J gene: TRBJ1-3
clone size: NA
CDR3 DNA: TGTGCTAGTGGTTTGCCCCGCGGCAGGAGCTCTGGAAACACCATATATTTT
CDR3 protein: CASGLPRGRSSGNTIYF

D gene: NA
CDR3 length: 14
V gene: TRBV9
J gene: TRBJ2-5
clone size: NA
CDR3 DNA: TGTGCCAGCAGCGTAGGCGACTACCAAGAGACCCAGTACTTC
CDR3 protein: CASSVGDYQETQYF

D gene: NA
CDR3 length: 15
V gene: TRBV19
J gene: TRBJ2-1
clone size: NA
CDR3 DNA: TGTGCCAGTAGTATCTTCGCGGAGCTCTACAATGAGCAGTTCTTC
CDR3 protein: CASSIFAELYNEQFF

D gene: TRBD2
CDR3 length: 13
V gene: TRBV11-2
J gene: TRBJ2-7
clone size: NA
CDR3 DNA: TGTGCCAGCAGCTTTGGAGCGGGGTACGAGCAGTACTTC
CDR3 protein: CASSFGAGYEQYF

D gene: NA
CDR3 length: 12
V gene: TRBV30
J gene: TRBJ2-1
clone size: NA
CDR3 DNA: TGTGCCTGGAGCCCATTCGGCGTGGGGCAGTTCTTC
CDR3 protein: CAWSPFGVGQFF

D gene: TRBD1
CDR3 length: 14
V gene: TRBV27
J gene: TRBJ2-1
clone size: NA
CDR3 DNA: TGTGCCACCACCACGACAGGGTTTTACAATGAGCAGTTCTTC
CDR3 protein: CATTTTGFYNEQFF

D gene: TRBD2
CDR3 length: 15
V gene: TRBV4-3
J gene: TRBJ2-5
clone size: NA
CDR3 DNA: TGCGCCAGCAGTCAGACTAGCGGGGGGGGAGAGACCCAGTACTTC
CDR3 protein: CASSQTSGGGETQYF